This T cell receptor (beta chain) is from a study of breast tumors, draining lymph nodes, adjacent tissues. The lymph nodes were axillary draining lymph nodes from breast cancer patients. TCRdb re-called the multiplex PCR reads with MiXCR, one entry per CDR3 protein. This sample yields 65,000 to 80,000 distinct CDR3 sequences, of which roughly a fifth are seen a single time; about 2.2% belongs to the top ten. This clonotype was counted at least ten times. The CDR3 length is 14 residues. Germline CDR1 reads LGHDT; CDR2 reads YNNKEL (reference sequence). V gave up 5 bases and J gave up 7 bases, with 12 bases separating them.

V is TRBV3-1 and J is TRBJ1-6; perhaps TRBD1 as D (6 bases). Sample: axillary lymph node tissue. The clonotype originates from a female donor with breast cancer. Some clones in this sample may be carry-over from other donors' samples. Written as DNA, the CDR3 is TGTGCCAGCAGCGAACAGGGTGGGAATTCACCCCTCCACTTT. This sequence encodes CASSEQGGNSPLHF.